Described below is a single T cell receptor (beta chain) sequence and its context. Its antigen is currently not known. No much larger clone exists at a distance of one base, and base qualities are not known. The immunoSEQ Assay, a bias-controlled multiplex PCR, was used to amplify TCRbeta CDR3 regions from genomic DNA. In the paper's pipeline: Within the assay, amplification of reference gene primers was used to estimate how many nucleated cells each sample contained. To quantify the absolute abundance of each unique TCRbeta CDR3 rearrangement, sequence reads were collapsed and filtered. For each sample, productive Simpson clonality was calculated as the square root of Simpson's diversity index across productive rearrangements. TCRdb mirrors the immuneACCESS table, restricted to in-frame sequences. Some clones are absent from its copies; in checked studies, under half trace to an unresolved V gene, and the reason for the others is unknown. V and J calls and clone size are those listed in that table; D and trimming were worked out from the DNA. The sample table records 270,000 or so clones; about 91% of these occur just once. The top ten clonotypes cover 3.5% to 5.5% of the sample.

The sample comes from a study of blood T cell repertoires in COVID-19 (dated by TCRdb to the early 2020s). In the study overall: Samples from collaborators originated in the United States, Italy and Spain and spanned both the acute and convalescent phases of COVID-19. Nearly every sample came with metadata listing a de-identified subject ID, COVID-19 status, age in years and sex. Where HLA class I and class II types were available, the types were taken from metadata supplied by the sample provider, not from assay-based typing. Samples came from the ongoing ImmuneRACE study (first 160 participants) plus 1,254 subjects from 6 global collaborators. The prospective study material was composed of cDNA or gDNA derived from T cells, B-cell-depleted T cells, or PBMCs. The dataset comprised deeply sampled blood TCRbeta repertoires from subjects exposed to, actively infected with, or recovered from COVID-19. The repertoires were released in a freely available public database meant as a resource for research on the immune response to SARS-CoV-2.

Study-level results and caveats: How much clinical and demographic metadata was included differed by source and by participant, and the metadata was provided uncurated.

A second Seattle source provided samples from volunteer blood donors who had recovered from COVID-19. Whole blood was collected in K2EDTA tubes by collaborating institutions according to the institutions' own protocols. For TCRbeta analysis, collaborators shipped samples as frozen whole blood, isolated PBMCs, or DNA extracted from either of those sample types. The junction shows trimming of 0 bases on V and 6 bases on J, and the gene matches do not reach 6 bases of it. The germline V gene (reference sequence) yields GTSNPN for CDR1 and SVGIG for CDR2. The CDR3 covers 16 residues, taking in both the cysteine and the phenylalanine. The retained sequence is limited to the CDR3, 48 bases, with the frame set at the first base.

What was sequenced was peripheral blood. The source of this sequence is a woman in her 40s who had recovered from COVID-19. The chain uses TRBV30 and TRBJ2-1, with 12 middle bases fitting TRBD2. Read as DNA, the sequence is TGTGCCTGGAGTGTGATTCTAGCGGGAGGGCCCAATGAGCAGTTCTTC. Its protein is CAWSVILAGGPNEQFF. The full variable domain, with segments outside the CDR3 supplied by the reference TRBV30 and TRBJ2-1 proteins, appears as SQTIHQWPATLVQPVGSPLSLECTVEGTSNPNLYWYRQAAGRGLQLLFYSVGIGQISSEVPQNLSASRPQDRQFILSSKKLLLSDSGFYLCAWSVILAGGPNEQFFGPGTRLTVL.